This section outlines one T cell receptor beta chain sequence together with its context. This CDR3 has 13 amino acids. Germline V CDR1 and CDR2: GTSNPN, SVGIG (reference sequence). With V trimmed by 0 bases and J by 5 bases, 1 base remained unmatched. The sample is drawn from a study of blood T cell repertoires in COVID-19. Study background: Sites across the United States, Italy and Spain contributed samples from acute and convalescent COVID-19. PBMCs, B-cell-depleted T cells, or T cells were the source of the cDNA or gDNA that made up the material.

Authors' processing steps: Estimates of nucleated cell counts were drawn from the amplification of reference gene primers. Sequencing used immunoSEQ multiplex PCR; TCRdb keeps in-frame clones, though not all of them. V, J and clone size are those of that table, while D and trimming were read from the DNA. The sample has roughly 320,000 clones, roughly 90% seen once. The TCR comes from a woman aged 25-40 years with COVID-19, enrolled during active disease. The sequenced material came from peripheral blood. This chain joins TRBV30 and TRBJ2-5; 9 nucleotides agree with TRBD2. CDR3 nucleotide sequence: TGTGCCTGGAGTGTTACTAGCGGGGAGACCCAGTACTTC. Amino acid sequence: CAWSVTSGETQYF.